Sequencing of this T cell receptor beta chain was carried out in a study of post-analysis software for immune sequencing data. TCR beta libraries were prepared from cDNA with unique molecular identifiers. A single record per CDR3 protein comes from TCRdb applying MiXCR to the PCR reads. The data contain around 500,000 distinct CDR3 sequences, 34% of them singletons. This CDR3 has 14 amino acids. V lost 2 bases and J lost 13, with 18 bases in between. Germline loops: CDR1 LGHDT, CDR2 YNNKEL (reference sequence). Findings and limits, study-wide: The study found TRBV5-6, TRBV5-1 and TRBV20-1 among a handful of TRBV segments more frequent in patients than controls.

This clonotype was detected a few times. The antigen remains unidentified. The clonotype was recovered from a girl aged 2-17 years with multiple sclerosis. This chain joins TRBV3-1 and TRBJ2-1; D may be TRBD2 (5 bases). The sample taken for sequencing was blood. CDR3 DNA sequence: TGTGCCAGCAGCCAAAAGAGGGTACAAGAGACCCAGTTCTTC. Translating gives CASSQKRVQETQFF.